This TCR beta chain was sequenced for a study of blood T cell repertoires in COVID-19. As for the study in general: The United States, Italy and Spain supplied acute and convalescent COVID-19 samples. From T cells, B-cell-depleted T cells, or PBMCs came the material, which was cDNA or gDNA.

Germline V gene data show CDR1 as MNHNY and CDR2 as SVGAGI (reference sequence). V gave up 10 bases and J gave up 0 bases, with 9 bases separating them. The CDR3 spans 13 residues. Produced via immunoSEQ multiplex PCR; TCRdb's table is partial and in-frame only. The sample shows tens of thousands of clones, more than 85% of them seen only once. This clonotype was obtained from a man between 35 and 55 years old with acute or convalescent COVID-19. Input material: peripheral blood. The V call is TRBV6-6, the J call TRBJ2-2; D might be TRBD1 (6 bases). In DNA, the CDR3 is TGTGCCATCCGACAGGCGAACACCGGGGAGCTGTTTTTT. Encoded protein: CAIRQANTGELFF.